This is a list of T cell receptor beta chains from one sample in a study of CD8 T cells in ankylosing spondylitis. One entry per CDR3 protein, called by TCRdb with MiXCR from the 5' RACE reads. The table shows 750,000 to 850,000 distinct CDR3 sequences, with 12% occurring only once. The sample consisted of blood, either unsorted or a sorted T cell fraction (not recorded which). The receptors shown here come from a male donor with ankylosing spondylitis. Both conserved end residues are part of each CDR3. D genes are given only for firm matches. Clone size is given for some rows only: seen once, a few or many times, or a class if the clone is expanded.

CDR3nt | CDR3aa | j_gene | abundance | d_gene | v_gene
TGCAGCGTTAGGGGGGAGGTCATTCAGTACTTC | CSVRGEVIQYF | TRBJ2-4 | many | NA | TRBV29-1
TGCGCCAGCAGCACCTCGTCCAGCTCCTACAATGAGCAGTTCTTC | CASSTSSSSYNEQFF | TRBJ2-1 | NA | NA | TRBV5-1
TGTGCCAGCAGTTACGGAGGGGGGTTTAACTATGGCTACACCTTC | CASSYGGGFNYGYTF | TRBJ1-2 | NA | NA | TRBV6-5
TGCGCCAGCAGCTTGGAGACGACCTACAATGAGCAGTTCTTC | CASSLETTYNEQFF | TRBJ2-1 | few | NA | TRBV5-1
TGTGCCTCCGAGCCGGGGGCGATATCAGATACGCAGTATTTT | CASEPGAISDTQYF | TRBJ2-3 | many | NA | TRBV7-9
TGTGCCAGCAGCTTAGAGGAGGGGGGGCTGGCGGCTGAAAAACTGTTTTTT | CASSLEEGGLAAEKLFF | TRBJ1-4 | NA | NA | TRBV11-2
TGTGCCAGCAGCCAGGGGGTAGCGGGAGTAAAGACCCAGTACTTC | CASSQGVAGVKTQYF | TRBJ2-5 | NA | TRBD2 | TRBV5-4
TGTGCCAGCAGCTCTACCCCTGCACTCGTGGCGACCCAGTACTTC | CASSSTPALVATQYF | TRBJ2-5 | few | NA | TRBV7-2
TGTGCCAGCAGCTTGGCAACAGGGGTGGGTACAGATACGCAGTATTTT | CASSLATGVGTDTQYF | TRBJ2-3 | few | TRBD1 | TRBV5-6
TGCAGTGCTGCCCACAGGGGGAGGGCCTACAATGAGCAGTTCTTC | CSAAHRGRAYNEQFF | TRBJ2-1 | few | NA | TRBV20-1
TGCGCCAGCAGTGACCTGGACAGAGAGAACACCGGGGAGCTGTTTTTT | CASSDLDRENTGELFF | TRBJ2-2 | NA | NA | TRBV10-1
TGCGCCAGCAGCCCGGGGTCAGGGGACTACGAGCAGTACTTC | CASSPGSGDYEQYF | TRBJ2-7 | NA | NA | TRBV5-1
TGTGCCAGCAGCTTATCCCCTCAGACCAGGTCCGGGGAGCTGTTTTTT | CASSLSPQTRSGELFF | TRBJ2-2 | few | NA | TRBV7-3
TGTGCCACCAGCCCCGGCCCCCTTTTGTGGGAGCAGTTCTTC | CATSPGPLLWEQFF | TRBJ2-1 | NA | NA | TRBV15
TGCAGTGCTCCGACCCTCAGAGATACGCAGTATTTT | CSAPTLRDTQYF | TRBJ2-3 | NA | NA | TRBV20-1
TGTGCCAGCAGTTATCTTTGGGGAAACTATGGCTACACCTTC | CASSYLWGNYGYTF | TRBJ1-2 | many | NA | TRBV12-3/TRBV12-4
TGTGCCAGCAGTAAATTAGGGGTAAATCAGCCCCAGCATTTT | CASSKLGVNQPQHF | TRBJ1-5 | NA | NA | TRBV12-3/TRBV12-4
TGTGCCAGCAGCTTAGGACGGGGGGGGAATTCACCCCTCCACTTT | CASSLGRGGNSPLHF | TRBJ1-6 | few | NA | TRBV7-8
TGTGCCAGCAGTTACGAAGGCTTGCAGGGTATAGATGAGACCCAGTACTTC | CASSYEGLQGIDETQYF | TRBJ2-5 | few | NA | TRBV6-2/TRBV6-3
TGTGCCAGCAGCTTAGATAGACTAGCGGGGGACGAGCAGTACTTC | CASSLDRLAGDEQYF | TRBJ2-7 | NA | TRBD2 | TRBV7-2
TGTGCCAGCAGCTATACGGGACCGTATGGCTACACCTTC | CASSYTGPYGYTF | TRBJ1-2 | few | NA | TRBV7-2
TGCGCCAGCAGCCAAGATTCGACAGGGAGCATGCCCCAGCATTTT | CASSQDSTGSMPQHF | TRBJ1-5 | NA | TRBD1 | TRBV4-1
TGTGCCAGCAGCCCCCACCACAATACTGAAGCTTTCTTT | CASSPHHNTEAFF | TRBJ1-1 | many | NA | TRBV7-2
TGTGCCAGCAGTTCGAGAGGGACTACCCGCGCAGATACGCAGTATTTT | CASSSRGTTRADTQYF | TRBJ2-3 | NA | TRBD2 | TRBV12-3/TRBV12-4
TGCAGTGCTTGGACAGTCGACCAAGAGACCCAGTACTTC | CSAWTVDQETQYF | TRBJ2-5 | few | NA | TRBV20-1
TGCGCCAGCGCGAGCTCCTATAATTCACCCCTCCACTTT | CASASSYNSPLHF | TRBJ1-6 | few | NA | TRBV5-1
TGTGCCAGCTCACCACCGGACCTACCCACCGGGGAGCTGTTTTTT | CASSPPDLPTGELFF | TRBJ2-2 | NA | NA | TRBV18
TGCAGTGACCAACTAGCGGGGGCGTACAATGAGCAGTTCTTC | CSDQLAGAYNEQFF | TRBJ2-1 | few | TRBD2 | TRBV20-1
TGCGCCAGCAGCTTGAGCAGTAGCTGGGAGACCCAGTACTTC | CASSLSSSWETQYF | TRBJ2-5 | NA | NA | TRBV5-1
TGTGCCAGCAGCTCCTCCCCAGGGCGAGAGACCCAGTACTTC | CASSSSPGRETQYF | TRBJ2-5 | many | NA | TRBV7-2
TGTGCCAGCAGTTTAGCGGGACAGACGAACACCGGGGAGCTGTTTTTT | CASSLAGQTNTGELFF | TRBJ2-2 | NA | NA | TRBV28
TGTGCCAGCAGCCCGATTTTGGGGACAGGGATGTACGAGCAGTACTTC | CASSPILGTGMYEQYF | TRBJ2-7 | NA | TRBD1 | TRBV11-2
TGCGCCAGCAGCCAAGACGGTCCGGCAACTAATGAAAAACTGTTTTTT | CASSQDGPATNEKLFF | TRBJ1-4 | many | NA | TRBV4-1